The 25 T cell receptor beta chains listed next were all sequenced from one sample in a study of circulating and synovial CD4+ cells in juvenile arthritis. Repertoires were generated with immunoSEQ multiplex PCR, while TCRdb's copy carries only in-frame clones and drops some. The sample lists roughly 32,000 clones; roughly 96% were seen once. Sequencing input: CD4+ T cells from blood. Receptor source: a human donor with juvenile idiopathic arthritis.

The chain links TRBV5-1 to TRBJ1-3; TRBD1 matches at 11 bases. Looked up from germline, CDR1 is SGHRS and CDR2 is YFSETQ. The CDR3 has 16 residues. Unmatched junction bases numbered 7, after V lost 4 bases and J lost 4 bases. The CDR3 loop reads CASSVDGTGGGNTIYF. The CDR3 nucleotides read TGCGCCAGCAGCGTTGATGGGACAGGGGGAGGAAACACCATATATTTT. The whole variable domain, filled in from reference TRBV5-1 and TRBJ1-3, reads KAGVTQTPRYLIKTRGQQVTLSCSPISGHRSVSWYQQTPGQGLQFLFEYFSETQRNKGNFPGRFSGRQFSNSRSEMNVSTLELGDSALYLCASSVDGTGGGNTIYFGEGSWLTVV.

This clone was detected a few times. The CDR3 nucleotides are TGTGCCAGCAGCCTGGGCCGGGGCTCTGGAAACACCATATATTTT. Protein product: CASSLGRGSGNTIYF. This chain uses TRBV5-6 with TRBJ1-3; unclear D gene. Trimming took 4 bases from V and 0 from J, leaving 11 bases between them. Per the germline V gene, CDR1 is SGHDT and CDR2 is YYEEEE. The CDR3 has 15 amino acids.

The chain joins TRBV28 to TRBJ2-3; possibly TRBD2 for D (5 bases). CDR1 is MDHEN, CDR2 SYDVKM, per germline. V lost 6 bases to trimming and J lost 13 bases, with 35 bases between them. CDR3 length: 18 residues. The CDR3 DNA is TGTGCCAGCAGGCTCAGGACCTATGGGAACATCGGGAACTCCGTTAAGTATTTT. Residues: CASRLRTYGNIGNSVKYF.

V gene TRBV9 combines with J gene TRBJ1-1, with a weak D call TRBD1 (6 bases). Germline loops: CDR1 SGDLS, CDR2 YYNGEE. CDR3 size: 13 residues. V was pared by 0 bases and J by 3 bases, with 6 bases between. Written as DNA, the CDR3 is TGTGCCAGCAGCGTAGCAGGGGACACTGAAGCTTTCTTT. This codes for CASSVAGDTEAFF.

This clone appeared once. V is TRBV9 and J is TRBJ2-1; the match to TRBD2 covers 10 bases. Per the germline V gene, CDR1 is SGDLS and CDR2 is YYNGEE. This CDR3 is built from 16 residues. V gave up 1 base and J gave up 4 bases; unmatched junction bases: 5. In nucleotides, the CDR3 is TGTGCCAGCAGCGTACGGAGCGGGGGGGCTTACAATGAGCAGTTCTTC. Translating it yields CASSVRSGGAYNEQFF.

This chain links TRBV6-5 with TRBJ2-7, with 13 bases fitting TRBD2. J lost 6 bases, V lost 8 bases, and 4 bases had no gene match. Germline V CDR1 and CDR2: MNHEY, SVGAGI. This CDR3 region has 13 residues. The DNA for the CDR3 is TGTGCCAGCGGATGGACTAGCGGGGGCGAGCAGTACTTC. This translates into CASGWTSGGEQYF.

Here the CDR3 reads CASSLGRGQETQYF. The CDR3 nucleotides are TGTGCCAGCAGCTTAGGGAGGGGTCAAGAGACCCAGTACTTC. This chain links TRBV11-2 with TRBJ2-5, with D maybe TRBD2 (6 bases). The CDR3 extends over 14 amino acids. CDR1 is SGHAT and CDR2 is FQNNGV in the germline V gene. V lost 1 base and J 2 bases, leaving 8 bases between the germline ends.

Note on this clone: A junction end diverges from the germline sequence, so it may reflect a read error. The same CDR3 arises from other DNA sequences in this sample as well. The chain carries TRBV19 and TRBJ1-6, with D tentatively TRBD1 (6 bases). Germline V gene data show CDR1 as LNHDA and CDR2 as SQIVND (reference sequence). This CDR3 has 14 amino acids. The CDR3 reads CASSIPGDNSPLHF. The CDR3 DNA reads TGTGCCAGTAGTATTCCAGGGGATAATTCCCCCCTCCACTTT.

The count of this clone is one. V and J are TRBV18 and TRBJ1-5; no definite D call. Germline CDR1 and CDR2: KGHSH and LQKENI. V was cut by 6 bases and J by 6 bases, with 12 bases left in between. This CDR3 comprises 13 residues. The CDR3 coding sequence is TGTGCCAGCTCTTTAGCGGTGAGTCAGCCCCAGCATTTT. Its translation is CASSLAVSQPQHF. The complete variable domain, with remaining parts taken from reference TRBV18 and TRBJ1-5, reads NAGVMQNPRHLVRRRGQEARLRCSPMKGHSHVYWYRQLPEEGLKFMVYLQKENIIDESGMPKERFSAEFPKEGPSILRIQQVVRGDSAAYFCASSLAVSQPQHFGDGTRLSIL.

The rearrangement uses TRBV28 and TRBJ1-2, with TRBD1 matching over 10 bases. This CDR3 region has 14 residues. Trimming took 5 bases from V and 4 from J; bases not matched to a gene: 4. Germline CDR1 and CDR2: MDHEN and SYDVKM. The CDR3 DNA follows: TGTGCCAGCAGTCCCGGACAGGGGGTCTATGGCTACACCTTC. Its translation: CASSPGQGVYGYTF.

The chain has TRBV10-2 and TRBJ2-5; D gene ambiguous. From germline, CDR1 is WSHSY and CDR2 SAAADI. The germline V and J ends were trimmed by 6 bases and 5 bases, with 10 bases remaining between them. This CDR3 spans 12 amino acids. The CDR3 is CASRPGWETQYF. CDR3 in DNA: TGCGCCAGCAGGCCAGGCTGGGAGACCCAGTACTTC.

The gene calls are TRBV7-2 and TRBJ1-2; possibly TRBD1 for D (6 bases). Germline CDR1 SGHTA, CDR2 FQGNSA. V lost 1 base and J 6 bases, leaving 18 bases between the germline ends. This CDR3 is 16 amino acids long. The CDR3 region is CASSLDWRGGAHGYTF. CDR3 nucleotides: TGTGCCAGCAGCTTAGATTGGAGGGGGGGGGCGCATGGCTACACCTTC.

The chain employs TRBV5-6 and TRBJ2-7; D uncertain. The CDR3 is 13 amino acids. V was pared by 0 bases and J by 5 bases, with 9 bases between. The germline V gene has CDR1 SGHDT and CDR2 YYEEEE. CDR3 amino acids: CASSLVSEHEQYF. The CDR3 region has the DNA TGTGCCAGCAGCTTGGTATCAGAACACGAGCAGTACTTC.

The chain carries TRBV10-3 and TRBJ2-1; 7 bases are shared with TRBD2. V dropped 10 bases and J dropped 9; count of bases not matched to a gene: 9. The CDR3 sequence is 12 residues long. CDR1 is ENHRY and CDR2 is SYGVKD in the germline V gene. CDR3 bases: TGTGCCAGTATGGGGGAGGGTAGTGAGCAGTTCTTC. It encodes CASMGEGSEQFF.

The rearrangement links TRBV19 to TRBJ2-7; a possible D gene is TRBD2 (6 bases). V dropped 1 base and J dropped 0 bases, with 19 bases sitting between them. Germline V gene lookup returns CDR1 LNHDA and CDR2 SQIVND (reference sequence). The CDR3 has 18 amino acids. Written as DNA, the CDR3 is TGTGCCAGTAGTATAGCCCTCGGGGGAGGCTCCCTCTCCTACGAGCAGTACTTC. Translated, it gives CASSIALGGGSLSYEQYF.

The chain combines TRBV19 with TRBJ1-1; TRBD1 might be the D (5 bases). This CDR3 has 16 residues. V was clipped by 3 bases and J by 0 bases, with 14 bases between them. CDR1 and CDR2 from the germline V gene are LNHDA and SQIVND (reference sequence). CDR3 sequence: CASSIGGTWMNTEAFF. The CDR3 nucleotides read TGTGCCAGTAGTATCGGCGGGACTTGGATGAACACTGAAGCTTTCTTT.

The chain employs TRBV25-1 and TRBJ2-1, with TRBD2 matching 7 bases. V lost 3 bases to trimming and J lost 2 bases; unmatched junction nucleotides: 7. The CDR3 totals 16 residues. Germline values: CDR1 MGHDK, CDR2 SYGVNS. CDR3 sequence (DNA): TGTGCCAGCAGTGAGCCGGGACTACCCGCCTACAATGAGCAGTTCTTC. It specifies CASSEPGLPAYNEQFF.

The J gene is TRBJ2-7, the V gene TRBV6-6, with a tentative D call TRBD1 (6 bases). Germline V lookup: CDR1 MNHNY, CDR2 SVGAGI (reference sequence). The CDR3 spans 16 residues. V was pared by 6 bases and J by 0 bases, with 18 bases between. CDR3 region: CASRIEKQGISYEQYF. The DNA for the CDR3 is TGTGCCAGCAGGATTGAGAAGCAGGGGATCTCCTACGAGCAGTACTTC.

A word on this clone: One junction end does not reproduce the germline sequence, and a read error may be involved. Other DNA sequences within the sample encode an identical CDR3. The chain recombines TRBV18 with TRBJ1-6; TRBD1 matches at 7 bases. Germline V gives CDR1 KGHSH, CDR2 LQKENI. The CDR3 contains 16 residues. The CDR3 reads CASSPTGILSDSPLHF. DNA for the CDR3: TGTGCCAGCTCACCGACAGGGATCCTGTCAGATTCCCCCCTCCACTTT.

The chain employs TRBV11-2 and TRBJ2-3; perhaps TRBD1 as D (5 bases). Germline CDR1 and CDR2: SGHAT and FQNNGV. The CDR3 has 14 residues. V lost 3 bases, J lost 6 bases, and 13 bases lay in between. CDR3 in DNA: TGTGCCAGCAGCTTCCCAGGGCAAGGGGATACGCAGTATTTT. Its translation is CASSFPGQGDTQYF.

The gene calls are TRBV29-1 and TRBJ2-6; the D is unclear. V was clipped by 4 bases and J by 0 bases, with 10 bases between them. CDR1 SQVTM and CDR2 ANQGSEA come from the germline V gene. The CDR3 length is 15 residues. The CDR3 is CSVAGRNSGANVLTF. Here the CDR3 DNA reads TGCAGCGTTGCTGGCCGAAACTCTGGGGCCAACGTCCTGACTTTC.

The V gene is TRBV6-6, the J gene TRBJ2-7; no clear D. Trimming pared 3 bases from V and 1 base from J, leaving 7 bases between. Germline V gene lookup returns CDR1 MNHNY and CDR2 SVGAGI (reference sequence). The CDR3 spans 13 residues. CDR3 amino acids: CASSYWASYEQYF. The CDR3 coding sequence is TGTGCCAGCAGTTATTGGGCTTCCTACGAGCAGTACTTC.

Written as DNA, the CDR3 is TGCGCCAGCAGTGAGCAATTAGGGCCTGAGCGGACTGAAGCTTTCTTT. It is translated as CASSEQLGPERTEAFF. The V gene is TRBV10-2, the J gene TRBJ1-1; D not certain. Per germline, CDR1 WSHSY and CDR2 SAAADI. Trimming took off 2 bases at V and 5 bases at J, with 18 bases between the two ends. The CDR3 covers 16 residues.

The CDR3 DNA sequence: TGTGCCTGGAGTGTGCGGGAGAAAAAGACCCAGTACTTC. Amino acid sequence: CAWSVREKKTQYF. The V call is TRBV30, the J call TRBJ2-5; 7 nucleotides line up with TRBD2. V shed 0 bases, J shed 6 bases, and the junction held 4 bases outside the gene matches. The CDR3 has 13 residues. Germline CDR1 GTSNPN, CDR2 SVGIG (reference sequence).

This clone has only one observation. CDR3 nucleotides: TGTGCCAGCAGTGGTATCCGGGGTCGCGGCTACACCTTC. Encoded protein: CASSGIRGRGYTF. V and J are TRBV27 and TRBJ1-2, with D unresolved. The CDR3 is 13 residues long. V lost 5 bases and J lost 8, with 15 bases in between. CDR1 MNHEY and CDR2 SMNVEV come from the germline V gene (reference sequence).